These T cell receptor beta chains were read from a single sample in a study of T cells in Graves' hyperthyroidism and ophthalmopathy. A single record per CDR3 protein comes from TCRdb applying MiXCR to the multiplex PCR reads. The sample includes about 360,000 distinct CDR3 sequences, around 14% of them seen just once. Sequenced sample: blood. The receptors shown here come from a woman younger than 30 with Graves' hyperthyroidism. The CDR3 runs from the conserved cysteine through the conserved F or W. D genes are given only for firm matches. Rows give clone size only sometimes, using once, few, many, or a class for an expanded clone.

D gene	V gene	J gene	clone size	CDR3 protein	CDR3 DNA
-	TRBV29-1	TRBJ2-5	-	CSGRSDSSRSTQYF	TGCAGCGGAAGATCGGACAGCTCCCGAAGTACCCAGTACTTC
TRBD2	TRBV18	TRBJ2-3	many	CASSPPGLAGHTTDTQYF	TGTGCCAGCTCACCTCCTGGACTAGCGGGTCACACGACAGATACGCAGTATTTT
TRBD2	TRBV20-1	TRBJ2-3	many	CSAAGLAGVGDTQYF	TGCAGTGCTGCGGGACTAGCGGGAGTCGGAGATACGCAGTATTTT
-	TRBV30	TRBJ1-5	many	CAWSAPRKRNQPQHF	TGTGCCTGGAGTGCCCCCAGGAAGAGAAATCAGCCCCAGCATTTT
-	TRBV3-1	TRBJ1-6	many	CASSPVRTGSPLHF	TGTGCCAGCAGCCCTGTTCGGACGGGTTCACCCCTCCACTTT
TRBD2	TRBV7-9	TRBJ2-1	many	CASSWEGEQFF	TGTGCCAGCAGCTGGGAGGGTGAGCAGTTCTTC
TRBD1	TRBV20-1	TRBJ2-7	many	CSAGTGAHEQYF	TGCAGTGCCGGGACAGGCGCCCACGAGCAGTACTTC
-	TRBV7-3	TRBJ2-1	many	CASSLNPFNPDEQFF	TGTGCCAGCAGCTTAAATCCTTTCAACCCTGATGAGCAGTTCTTC
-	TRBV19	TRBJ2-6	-	CASSLYLTGTSGANVLTF	TGTGCCAGTAGCCTTTACTTAACAGGTACCTCTGGGGCCAACGTCCTGACTTTC
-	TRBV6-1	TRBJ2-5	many	CASSVGPTETQYF	TGTGCCAGCAGTGTGGGCCCCACAGAGACCCAGTACTTC
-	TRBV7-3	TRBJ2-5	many	CASSLGTLQETQYF	TGTGCCAGCAGCCTAGGGACTCTCCAAGAGACCCAGTACTTC
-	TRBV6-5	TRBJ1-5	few	CASSYSRVPGTQPQHF	TGTGCCAGCAGTTACTCTCGAGTCCCGGGGACTCAGCCCCAGCATTTT
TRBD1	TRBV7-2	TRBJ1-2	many	CASSRSSDREGGTF	TGTGCCAGCAGCCGATCCTCTGACAGGGAGGGTGGCACCTTC
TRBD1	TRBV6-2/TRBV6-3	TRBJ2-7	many	CASKGQGRNEQYF	TGTGCCAGCAAGGGACAGGGGCGCAACGAGCAGTACTTC
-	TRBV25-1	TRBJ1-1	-	CASSWRVGTEAFF	TGTGCCAGCAGCTGGCGGGTAGGGACTGAAGCTTTCTTT
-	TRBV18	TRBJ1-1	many	CASSPGANTEAFF	TGTGCCAGCTCACCCGGGGCGAACACTGAAGCTTTCTTT
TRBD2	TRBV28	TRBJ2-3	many	CASSSYGGSRTDTQYF	TGTGCCAGCAGTTCGTACGGCGGGAGCAGGACAGATACGCAGTATTTT
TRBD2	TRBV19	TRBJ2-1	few	CASRNEVAGYNEQFF	TGTGCCAGTAGAAATGAGGTAGCGGGGTACAATGAGCAGTTCTTC
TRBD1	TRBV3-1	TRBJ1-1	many	CASSQGQGETKAFF	TGTGCCAGCAGCCAAGGACAGGGTGAAACTAAAGCTTTCTTT
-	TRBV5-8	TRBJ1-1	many	CASSLDSALENTEAFF	TGTGCCAGCAGTCTGGACAGCGCCTTGGAGAACACTGAAGCTTTCTTT
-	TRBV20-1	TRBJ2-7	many	CSARPLDRTYEQYF	TGCAGTGCTAGACCCTTGGACAGAACCTACGAGCAGTACTTC
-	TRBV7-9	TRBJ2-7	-	CASSSRLSYEQYF	TGTGCCAGCAGCTCAAGACTAAGCTACGAGCAGTACTTC
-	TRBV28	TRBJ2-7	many	CASSFLTGPYEQYF	TGTGCCAGCAGTTTTCTCACAGGGCCCTACGAGCAGTACTTC
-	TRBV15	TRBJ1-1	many	CATSPGYLNTEAFF	TGTGCCACCAGCCCAGGATACTTGAACACTGAAGCTTTCTTT
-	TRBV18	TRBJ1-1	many	CASSPLPNTEAFF	TGTGCCAGCTCACCGTTACCGAACACTGAAGCTTTCTTT
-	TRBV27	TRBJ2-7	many	CASSSSRGPSYEQYF	TGTGCCAGCAGTAGTTCCAGGGGCCCCTCCTACGAGCAGTACTTC
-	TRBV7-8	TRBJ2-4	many	CASSTGTKNIQYF	TGTGCCAGCAGCACCGGGACAAAAAACATTCAGTACTTC
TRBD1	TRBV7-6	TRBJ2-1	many	CASSFMTGSYNEQFF	TGTGCCAGCAGCTTCATGACAGGGTCGTACAATGAGCAGTTCTTC
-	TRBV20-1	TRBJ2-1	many	CSARDYGVVYNEQFF	TGCAGTGCTAGAGATTACGGAGTTGTATACAATGAGCAGTTCTTC
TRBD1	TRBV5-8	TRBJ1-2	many	CASSLETGTYGYTF	TGTGCCAGCAGCTTGGAGACAGGGACATATGGCTACACCTTC
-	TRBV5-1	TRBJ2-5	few	CASSLAMPGEETQYF	TGCGCCAGCAGCTTGGCCATGCCGGGAGAGGAGACCCAGTACTTC
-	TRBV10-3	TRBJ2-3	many	CAIRRGRESTDTQYF	TGTGCCATCAGACGCGGCAGAGAAAGCACAGATACGCAGTATTTT
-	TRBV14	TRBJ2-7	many	CASSQGHEASVYEQYF	TGTGCCAGCAGCCAAGGCCACGAGGCTAGCGTCTACGAGCAGTACTTC
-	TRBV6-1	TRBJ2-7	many	CASSRQDPRSPYEQYF	TGTGCCAGCAGCAGACAAGACCCGCGGTCCCCTTACGAGCAGTACTTC
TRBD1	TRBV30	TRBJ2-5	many	CAWNRDRGEETQYF	TGTGCCTGGAATCGGGACAGGGGCGAAGAGACCCAGTACTTC
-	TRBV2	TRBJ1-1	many	CASIGPTEAFF	TGTGCCAGCATAGGGCCAACTGAAGCTTTCTTT
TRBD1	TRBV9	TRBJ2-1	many	CASSPWDRVGNDEQFF	TGTGCCAGCAGCCCGTGGGACAGGGTTGGTAATGATGAGCAGTTCTTC
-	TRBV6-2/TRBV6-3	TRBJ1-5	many	CASRDSLINQPQHF	TGTGCCAGCAGAGACAGTCTTATCAATCAGCCCCAGCATTTT
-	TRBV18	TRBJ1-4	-	CASSPSGQGEKLFF	TGTGCCAGCTCACCTTCCGGGCAGGGGGAAAAACTGTTTTTT
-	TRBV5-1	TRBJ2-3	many	CASSLEVTATDTQYF	TGCGCCAGCAGCTTGGAAGTGACGGCCACAGATACGCAGTATTTT
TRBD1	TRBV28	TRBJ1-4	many	CASSKQGAQGEKLFF	TGTGCCAGCAGTAAACAGGGGGCACAGGGTGAAAAACTGTTTTTT
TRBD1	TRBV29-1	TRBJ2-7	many	CSVDVGQGTEQYF	TGCAGCGTCGACGTGGGACAGGGGACCGAGCAGTACTTC